Sequencing of this T cell receptor beta chain was carried out in a study of blood T cell repertoires in COVID-19 (dated by TCRdb to 2018 to 2020). With respect to the entire study: Collaborator samples came from the United States, Italy and Spain and covered acute and convalescent phases of COVID-19. Samples came from the ongoing ImmuneRACE study (first 160 participants) plus 1,254 subjects from 6 global collaborators. The material from the prospective study consisted of cDNA or gDNA derived from T cells, B-cell-depleted T cells, or PBMCs. A freely available public database, intended as a resource for researchers studying the immune response to SARS-CoV-2, is where the repertoires were released. Nearly every sample came with metadata listing a de-identified subject ID, COVID-19 status, age in years and sex. Deeply sampled blood TCRbeta repertoires from subjects exposed to, actively infected with, or recovered from COVID-19 were included in the dataset. Where available, HLA class I and class II types were obtained from metadata supplied by the sample provider rather than from assay-based typing.

TCRbeta CDR3 regions were amplified from genomic DNA using the immunoSEQ Assay, a bias-controlled multiplex PCR. Processing in the source paper ran as follows. Nucleated cell counts per sample were estimated from amplification of reference gene primers within the assay. To quantify the absolute abundance of each unique TCRbeta CDR3 rearrangement, sequence reads were collapsed and filtered. For each sample, productive Simpson clonality was calculated by taking the square root of Simpson's diversity index across productive rearrangements. TCRdb's version of the immuneACCESS table is confined to in-frame rearrangements and falls short of the full clone set. An unresolved V gene accounts for under half of the shortfall where checked; the remainder is of unknown origin. Clonal size and the V and J genes are those of that table, whereas D and trimming came from the DNA. The sample data list some 400,000 clones, and more than 70% of these were observed just once. The ten largest clonotypes hold about 2.1% of the sample.

The CDR3 runs 17 amino acids, cysteine and phenylalanine included. Left in the record is the CDR3 DNA by itself, 51 bases read in frame from the first base. Relative to germline, V is missing 4 bases and J is missing 7 bases, with 15 bases of the junction outside any gene match. For CDR1 and CDR2, the germline V gene lists MGHRA and YSYEKL. Results and caveats for the whole study, not just this receptor: Clinical and demographic metadata were provided uncurated, with the amount varying by source and participant.

One collaborating source in Seattle enrolled patients during active infection and followed them longitudinally through the course of disease. Collaborating institutions collected whole blood in K2EDTA tubes following their own protocols. For TCRbeta analysis, collaborator samples were shipped as frozen whole blood, as isolated PBMCs, or as DNA extracted from either sample type. Remarks on this clone: Its antigen remains undetermined. Base qualities are not at hand, and no much larger clone is one base apart.

This sequence uses TRBV4-1 and TRBJ1-5, with 8 bases aligning to TRBD1. This clonotype was sampled from a woman in her sixties or seventies with COVID-19, enrolled during active disease. Sequencing input: peripheral blood. The nucleotides are TGCGCCAGCAGCCCGCCACCCGTCGGACAGGGTAAACAGCCCCAGCATTTT. Its protein reads: CASSPPPVGQGKQPQHF.